This TCR beta chain was retrieved from a study of CD8 T cells in Susac syndrome (dated by TCRdb to between 2018 and 2021). In the study overall: Whether CD8+ T cell activation and differentiation in Susac syndrome was antigen driven was tested using repertoire sequencing. CD8+ T cell repertoire clonality was compared between about a dozen healthy donors, around 14 Susac syndrome patients and 15 multiple sclerosis patients.

RNA was extracted using the RNeasy kit, and 0.5 to 1 microgram was reverse transcribed with random hexamers. The immunoSEQ multiplex PCR assay, which covers 54 Vbeta and 13 Jbeta segments, was used to amplify TCR beta CDR3 regions. To correct PCR amplification bias, a synthetic template baseline was used for both primer optimization and computational correction. In the original analysis: Reads were annotated to V, D and J genes according to IMGT and were analyzed with immunoSEQ Analyzer, with only productive sequences retained. To calculate clonality, Shannon entropy was normalized by log2 of the number of productive unique sequences and then subtracted from one. For each patient and control, public and private clones were evaluated among the 100 most prevalent clones. A clone was defined as Susac-specific if it was absent from the healthy and MS cohorts, from roughly 1,000 published viral clones and from other ImmuneACCESS disease sequences. TCRdb applied fastp at Q25 and MiXCR to the public reads, then kept only in-frame beta chains. CDR3 protein duplicates are merged, each entry listing the most common genes and DNA. The authors' filters were not applied to this entry. The sample has around 150,000 distinct CDR3 sequences on record, 90% to 95% of them singletons. The ten largest account for around 0.29% of the sample.

With respect to this clonotype: The antigen this receptor binds is unknown. Per-base quality was not reported, and no clone a single base away is much larger than it.

High-throughput TCR beta sequencing profiled peripheral blood CD8+ and CD4+ T cells from healthy donors, Susac syndrome patients and multiple sclerosis patients. The healthy donors served as controls matched for age and sex. Bulk CD8+ and CD4+ T cells were purified by magnetic negative isolation, while CD8+ TEMRA cells were enriched using FACS. Blood was collected in EDTA tubes and processed within 24 hours, with PBMCs isolated through density gradient centrifugation. PBMCs intended for TCR sequencing were frozen in liquid nitrogen and were later thawed in a 37 degrees C water bath. The sorted or isolated CD4+, CD8+ and CD8+ TEMRA cells reached a purity of at least 90%. Broader findings and caveats from the paper: The study acknowledged that relatively few individuals were included in the TCR sequencing and HLA analysis.

The clonotype originates from a human donor in good health. The material sequenced was CD8+ T cells from PBMCs.

Here is the DNA: TGTGCCAGCAGTTTCTCCGGGACCGCCGTGAGGGAGCAGTACTTC. Translated, this is CASSFSGTAVREQYF. The chain employs TRBV27 and TRBJ2-7; the D assignment is uncertain and may be TRBD1 or TRBD2, with 5 bases supporting each. V loses 3 bases, J loses 7 bases, and the germline ends lie 19 bases apart. The CDR3, cysteine through phenylalanine, is 15 amino acids long. CDR3 DNA only is kept here, 45 bases in frame from base 1. The germline V gene (reference sequence) specifies MNHEY as CDR1 and SMNVEV as CDR2.